The clone carrying this T cell receptor (beta chain) was recorded a few times. The CDR3 covers 15 residues. Germline loops: CDR1 SGHTA, CDR2 FQGNSA. The V end lost 3 bases, the J end lost 2 bases, and 11 bases lay between the germline ends. Sample-barcoded 5' priming and a J-beta primer mix drove a second PCR of roughly 6 to 12 cycles. Via MiXCR, TCRdb re-called the 5' RACE reads, giving one row per CDR3 protein. In the table there are approximately 780,000 distinct CDR3 sequences, around 24% of which are singletons. The data originate from a study of blood T cells in healthy people across ages. Study in general: Through template switching, about one barcoded beta molecule was captured per two T cells, as measured in model experiments.

This same sample was also part of a study on T cells of mothers and their children. From that paper: The entire RNA extract went into cDNA synthesis at roughly 1.5 ug per 15 ul. The TCR beta CDR3 read count exceeded 8.5 million for each mother and was a few million for each child. The analysis detected no persistent microchimeric T cell clones.

This chain joins TRBV7-2 and TRBJ1-5; D is possibly TRBD1 (6 bases). Specimen: blood. This clonotype was obtained from a boy aged 10-17 years in good health. CDR3 loop: CASSFWGLGNQPQHF. The CDR3 DNA reads TGTGCCAGCAGCTTTTGGGGGCTTGGCAATCAGCCCCAGCATTTT.